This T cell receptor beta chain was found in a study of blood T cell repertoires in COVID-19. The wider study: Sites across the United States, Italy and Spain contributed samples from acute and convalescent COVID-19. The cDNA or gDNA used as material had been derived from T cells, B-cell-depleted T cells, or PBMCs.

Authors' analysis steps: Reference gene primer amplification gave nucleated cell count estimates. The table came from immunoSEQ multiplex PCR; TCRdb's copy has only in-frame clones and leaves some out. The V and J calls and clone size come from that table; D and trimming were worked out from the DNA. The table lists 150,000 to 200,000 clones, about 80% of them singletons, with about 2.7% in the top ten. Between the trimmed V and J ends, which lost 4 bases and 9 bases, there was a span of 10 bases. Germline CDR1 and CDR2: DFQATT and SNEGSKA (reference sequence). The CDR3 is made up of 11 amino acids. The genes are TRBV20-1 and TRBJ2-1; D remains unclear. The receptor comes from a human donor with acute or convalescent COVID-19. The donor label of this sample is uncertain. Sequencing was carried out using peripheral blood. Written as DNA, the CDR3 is TGCAGTGCTACTGTCGCGGTTGAGCAGTTCTTC. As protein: CSATVAVEQFF.